Listed below are T cell receptor beta chains from one sample, sequenced in a study of shared T cell receptors in the human thymus. The method was immunoSEQ multiplex PCR; TCRdb's version includes in-frame clones alone and lacks a portion of them. This table holds hundreds of thousands of clones, roughly 94% found once. The specimen was thymocytes. The receptors here all came from a human donor. The CDR3 runs from the conserved cysteine through the conserved F or W. D genes are given only for firm matches.

j_gene	v_gene	d_gene	CDR3nt	CDR3aa
TRBJ1-1	TRBV28	-	TGTGCCAGCAGTTTCGGGGACACTGAAGCTTTCTTT	CASSFGDTEAFF
TRBJ2-1	TRBV5-4	TRBD2	TGTGCCAGCAGCTCCTTTAAAGGACTAGCGGGAGGCAGCTCCTACAATGAGCAGTTCTTC	CASSSFKGLAGGSSYNEQFF
TRBJ2-7	TRBV7-2	TRBD2	TGTGCCAGCAGCCTAACTAGCGGGAGGGCCTCCTACGAGCAGTACTTC	CASSLTSGRASYEQYF
TRBJ1-2	TRBV7-9	TRBD1	TGTGCCAGCAGCTTAGCCCGGGACAGGTTTATTGGCTACACCTTC	CASSLARDRFIGYTF
TRBJ2-2	TRBV15	TRBD2	TGTGCCACCAGCAGAGAACGGGGGAGGGTTAACACCGGGGAGCTGTTTTTT	CATSRERGRVNTGELFF
TRBJ2-3	TRBV7-6	-	TGTGCCAGCAGCTTAGACGGGCTTAGCACAGATACGCAGTATTTT	CASSLDGLSTDTQYF
TRBJ2-7	TRBV5-1	TRBD2	TGCGCCAGCAGCTTCCTCGGGGGGGATGAGCAGTACTTC	CASSFLGGDEQYF
TRBJ2-3	TRBV4-1	-	TGCGCCAGCAGCCATACAGATACGCAGTATTTT	CASSHTDTQYF
TRBJ2-1	TRBV18	TRBD1	TGTGCCAGCTCACCACAATGGACAGGAGCAGGCAATGAGCAGTTCTTC	CASSPQWTGAGNEQFF
TRBJ2-2	TRBV29-1	-	TGCAGCTCTTCAGGACTCCGTAACACCGGGGAGCTGTTTTTT	CSSSGLRNTGELFF
TRBJ1-2	TRBV5-4	TRBD1	TGTGCCAGCAGCTTGGACTTACGGACAGGGGCCATCCGGGGCTACACCTTC	CASSLDLRTGAIRGYTF
TRBJ2-1	TRBV7-9	-	TGTGCCTCCAAACCAGGGGGAGGGCCGGGCGTAGGTGAGCAGTTCTTC	CASKPGGGPGVGEQFF
TRBJ2-1	TRBV11-3	TRBD2	TGTGCCAGCAGTCCTAGGACTAGCACGCACAATGAGCAGTTCTTC	CASSPRTSTHNEQFF
TRBJ2-1	TRBV5-6	TRBD1	TGTGCCAGCAGCCTTCAGGGGGCAGCCTACAATGAGCAGTTCTTC	CASSLQGAAYNEQFF
TRBJ2-7	TRBV27	-	TGTGCCAGCAGTTCCCACTCCTACGAGCAGTACTTC	CASSSHSYEQYF
TRBJ1-5	TRBV28	-	TGTGCCAGCAGAGTACGGGTTTATCAGCCCCAGCATTTT	CASRVRVYQPQHF
TRBJ1-1	TRBV5-4	-	TGTGCCAGCGGCCCCCCCGGCCCTGAAGCTTTCTTT	CASGPPGPEAFF
TRBJ1-5	TRBV19	TRBD1	TGTGCCAGTAGTACCTCCGACAGGGCTAGAAATCAGCCCCAGCATTTT	CASSTSDRARNQPQHF
TRBJ1-1	TRBV14	-	TGTGCCAGCAGCCAAGATGAAGAGGGCCTAGTCTTAAGGAACACTGAAGCTTTCTTT	CASSQDEEGLVLRNTEAFF
TRBJ2-1	TRBV5-1	TRBD2	TGCGCCAGCAGCTCGACTCCGGGACTAGCGGGAGGGAGCTCCTACAATGAGCAGTTCTTC	CASSSTPGLAGGSSYNEQFF